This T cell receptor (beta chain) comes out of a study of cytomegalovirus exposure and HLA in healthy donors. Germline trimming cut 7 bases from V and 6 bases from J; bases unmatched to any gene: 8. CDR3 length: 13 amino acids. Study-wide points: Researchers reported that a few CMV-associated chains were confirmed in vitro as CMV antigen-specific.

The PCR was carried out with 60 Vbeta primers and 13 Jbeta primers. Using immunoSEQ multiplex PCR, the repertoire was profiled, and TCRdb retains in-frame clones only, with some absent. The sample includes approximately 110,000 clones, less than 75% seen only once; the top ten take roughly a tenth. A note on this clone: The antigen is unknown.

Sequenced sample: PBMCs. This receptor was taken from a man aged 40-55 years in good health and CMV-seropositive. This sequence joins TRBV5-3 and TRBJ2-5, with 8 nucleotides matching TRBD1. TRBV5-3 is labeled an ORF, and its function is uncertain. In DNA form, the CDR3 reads TGTGCCAGAGGGACAGGTGAGCGAAAGACCCAGTACTTC. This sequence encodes CARGTGERKTQYF.